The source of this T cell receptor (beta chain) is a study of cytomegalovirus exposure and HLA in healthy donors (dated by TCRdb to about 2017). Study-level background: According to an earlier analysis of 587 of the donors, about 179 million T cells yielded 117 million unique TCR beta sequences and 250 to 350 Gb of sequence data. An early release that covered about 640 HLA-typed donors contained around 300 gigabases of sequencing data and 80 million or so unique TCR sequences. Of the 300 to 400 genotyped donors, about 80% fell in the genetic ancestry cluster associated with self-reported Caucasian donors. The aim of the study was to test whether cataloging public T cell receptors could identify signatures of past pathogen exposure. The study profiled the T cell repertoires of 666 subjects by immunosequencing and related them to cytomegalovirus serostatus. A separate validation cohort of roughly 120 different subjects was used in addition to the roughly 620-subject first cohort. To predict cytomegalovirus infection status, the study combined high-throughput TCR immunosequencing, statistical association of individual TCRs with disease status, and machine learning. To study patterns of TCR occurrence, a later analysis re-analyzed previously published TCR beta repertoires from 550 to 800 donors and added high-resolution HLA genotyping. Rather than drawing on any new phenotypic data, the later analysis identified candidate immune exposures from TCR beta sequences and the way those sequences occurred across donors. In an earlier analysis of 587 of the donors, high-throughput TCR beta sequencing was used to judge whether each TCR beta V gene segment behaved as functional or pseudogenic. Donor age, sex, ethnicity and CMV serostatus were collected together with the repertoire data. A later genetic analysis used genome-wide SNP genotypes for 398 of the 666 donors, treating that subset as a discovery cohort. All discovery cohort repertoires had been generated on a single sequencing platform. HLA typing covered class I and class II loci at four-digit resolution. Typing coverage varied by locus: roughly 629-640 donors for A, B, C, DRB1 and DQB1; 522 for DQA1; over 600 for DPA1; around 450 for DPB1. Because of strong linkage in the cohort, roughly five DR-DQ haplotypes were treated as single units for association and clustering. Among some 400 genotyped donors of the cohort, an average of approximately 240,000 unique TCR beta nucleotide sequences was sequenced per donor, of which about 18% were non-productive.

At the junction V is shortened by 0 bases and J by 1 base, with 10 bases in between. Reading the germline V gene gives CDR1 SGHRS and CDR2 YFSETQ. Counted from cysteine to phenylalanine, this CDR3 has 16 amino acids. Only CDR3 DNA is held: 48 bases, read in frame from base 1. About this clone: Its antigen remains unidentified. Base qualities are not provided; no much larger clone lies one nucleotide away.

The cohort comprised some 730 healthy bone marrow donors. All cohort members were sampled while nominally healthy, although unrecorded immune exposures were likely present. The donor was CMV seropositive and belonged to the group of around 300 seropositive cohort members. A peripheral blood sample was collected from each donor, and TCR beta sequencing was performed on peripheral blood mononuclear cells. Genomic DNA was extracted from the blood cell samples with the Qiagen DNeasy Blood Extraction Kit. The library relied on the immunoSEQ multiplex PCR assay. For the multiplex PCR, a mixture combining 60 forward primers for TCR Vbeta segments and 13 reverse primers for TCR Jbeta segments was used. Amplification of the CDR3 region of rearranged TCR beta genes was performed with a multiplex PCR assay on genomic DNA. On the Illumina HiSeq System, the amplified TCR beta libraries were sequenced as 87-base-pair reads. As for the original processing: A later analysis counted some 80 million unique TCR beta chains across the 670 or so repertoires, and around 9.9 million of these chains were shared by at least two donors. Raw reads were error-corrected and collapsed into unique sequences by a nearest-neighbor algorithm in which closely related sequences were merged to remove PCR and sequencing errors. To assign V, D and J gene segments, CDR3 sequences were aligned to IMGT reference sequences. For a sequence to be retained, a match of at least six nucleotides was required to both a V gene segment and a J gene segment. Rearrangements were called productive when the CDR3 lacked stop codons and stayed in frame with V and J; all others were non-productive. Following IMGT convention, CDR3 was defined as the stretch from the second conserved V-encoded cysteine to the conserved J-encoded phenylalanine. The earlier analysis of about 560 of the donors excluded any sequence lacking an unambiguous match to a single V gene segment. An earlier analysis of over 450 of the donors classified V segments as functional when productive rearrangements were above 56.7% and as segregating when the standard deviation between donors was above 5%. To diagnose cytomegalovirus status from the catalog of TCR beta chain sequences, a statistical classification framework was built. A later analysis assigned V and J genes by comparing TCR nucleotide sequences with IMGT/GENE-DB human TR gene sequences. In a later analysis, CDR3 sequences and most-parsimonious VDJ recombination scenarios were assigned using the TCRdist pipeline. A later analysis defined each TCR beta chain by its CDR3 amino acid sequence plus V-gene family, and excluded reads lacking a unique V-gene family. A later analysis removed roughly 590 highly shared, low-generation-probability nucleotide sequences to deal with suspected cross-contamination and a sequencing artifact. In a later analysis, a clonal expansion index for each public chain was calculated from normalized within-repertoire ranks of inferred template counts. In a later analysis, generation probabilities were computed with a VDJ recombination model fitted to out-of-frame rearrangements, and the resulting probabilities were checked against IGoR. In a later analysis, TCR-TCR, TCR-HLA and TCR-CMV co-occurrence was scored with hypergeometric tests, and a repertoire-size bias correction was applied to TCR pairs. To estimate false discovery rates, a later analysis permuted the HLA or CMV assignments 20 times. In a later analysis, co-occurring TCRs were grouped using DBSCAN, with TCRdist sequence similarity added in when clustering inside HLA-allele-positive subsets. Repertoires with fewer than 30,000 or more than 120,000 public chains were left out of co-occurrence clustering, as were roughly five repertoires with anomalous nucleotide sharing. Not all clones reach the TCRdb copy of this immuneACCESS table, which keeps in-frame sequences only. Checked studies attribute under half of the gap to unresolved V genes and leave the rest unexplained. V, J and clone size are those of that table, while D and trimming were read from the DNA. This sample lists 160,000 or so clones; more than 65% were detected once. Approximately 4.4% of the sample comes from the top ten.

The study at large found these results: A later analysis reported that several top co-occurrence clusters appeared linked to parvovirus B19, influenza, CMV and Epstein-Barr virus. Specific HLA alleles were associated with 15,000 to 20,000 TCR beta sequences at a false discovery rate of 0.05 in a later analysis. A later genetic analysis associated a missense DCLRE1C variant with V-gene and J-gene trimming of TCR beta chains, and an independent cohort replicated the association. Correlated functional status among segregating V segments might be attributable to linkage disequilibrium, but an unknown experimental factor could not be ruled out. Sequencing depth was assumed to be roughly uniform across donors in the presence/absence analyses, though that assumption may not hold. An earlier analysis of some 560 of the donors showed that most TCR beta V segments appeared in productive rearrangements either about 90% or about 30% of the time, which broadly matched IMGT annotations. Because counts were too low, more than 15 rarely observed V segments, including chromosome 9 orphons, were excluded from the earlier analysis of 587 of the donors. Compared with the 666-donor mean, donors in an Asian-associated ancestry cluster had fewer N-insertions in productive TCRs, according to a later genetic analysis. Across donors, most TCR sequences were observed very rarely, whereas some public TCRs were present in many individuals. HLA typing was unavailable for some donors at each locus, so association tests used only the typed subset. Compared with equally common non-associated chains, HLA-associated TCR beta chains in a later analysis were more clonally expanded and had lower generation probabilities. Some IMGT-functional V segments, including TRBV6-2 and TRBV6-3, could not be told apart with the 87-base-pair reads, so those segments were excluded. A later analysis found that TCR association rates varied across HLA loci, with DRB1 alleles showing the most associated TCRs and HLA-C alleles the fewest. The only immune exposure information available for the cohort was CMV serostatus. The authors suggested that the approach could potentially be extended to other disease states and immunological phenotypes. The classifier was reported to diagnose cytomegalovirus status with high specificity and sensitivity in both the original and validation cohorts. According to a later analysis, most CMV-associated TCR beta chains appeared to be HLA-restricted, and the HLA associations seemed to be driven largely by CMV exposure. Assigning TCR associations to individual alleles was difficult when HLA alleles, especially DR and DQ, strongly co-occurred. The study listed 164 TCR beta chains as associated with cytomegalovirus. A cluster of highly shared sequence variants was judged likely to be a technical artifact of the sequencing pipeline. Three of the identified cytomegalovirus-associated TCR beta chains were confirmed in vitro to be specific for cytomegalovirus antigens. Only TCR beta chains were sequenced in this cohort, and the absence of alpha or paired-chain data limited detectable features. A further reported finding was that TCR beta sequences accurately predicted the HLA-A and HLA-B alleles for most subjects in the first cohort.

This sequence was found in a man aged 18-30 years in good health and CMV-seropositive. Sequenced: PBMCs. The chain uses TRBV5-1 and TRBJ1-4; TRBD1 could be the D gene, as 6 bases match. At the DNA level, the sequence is TGCGCCAGCAGCTTGGCGTCAGGGGTAACTAATGAAAAACTGTTTTTT. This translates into CASSLASGVTNEKLFF.